The 13 T cell receptor beta chains reported below all come from one sample, sequenced in a study of cytomegalovirus exposure and HLA in healthy donors. PCR primers comprised 60 Vbeta and 13 Jbeta primers. Sequencing used immunoSEQ multiplex PCR; TCRdb keeps in-frame clones, though not all of them. The sample comprises around 150,000 clones, about 72% of which are singletons, and roughly 2.1% rests with the top ten. Sequencing was carried out using PBMCs. Receptors originate from a middle-aged man in good health and CMV-seropositive.

The rearrangement uses TRBV5-1 and TRBJ1-2; D is perhaps TRBD1 (5 bases). This CDR3 has 17 amino acids. The V gene lost 0 bases and the J gene lost 8 bases, with 23 bases spanning the gap. The V gene's germline CDR1 is SGHRS and CDR2 YFSETQ. The CDR3 coding sequence is TGCGCCAGCAGCTTGGGTTTTGGTGGTTCTGGGGCCGGCGGCTACACCTTC. Translating it yields CASSLGFGGSGAGGYTF. Drawing the rest from reference TRBV5-1 and TRBJ1-2, the complete variable domain is KAGVTQTPRYLIKTRGQQVTLSCSPISGHRSVSWYQQTPGQGLQFLFEYFSETQRNKGNFPGRFSGRQFSNSRSEMNVSTLELGDSALYLCASSLGFGGSGAGGYTFGSGTRLTVV.

The gene calls are TRBV28 and TRBJ1-3, with D uncertain. The germline V gene encodes CDR1 MDHEN and CDR2 SYDVKM. Between the trimmed V and J ends, which lost 2 bases and 0 bases, there was a span of 11 bases. The CDR3 runs to 16 residues. The CDR3 bases are TGTGCCAGCAGTTTAGTACCCGGGAGCTCTGGAAACACCATATATTTT. Translated, it gives CASSLVPGSSGNTIYF.

This rearrangement joins TRBV6-5 to TRBJ1-1, with D uncertain. This CDR3 has 14 amino acids. CDR1 MNHEY and CDR2 SVGAGI come from the germline V gene. Trimming pared 7 bases from V and 3 bases from J, leaving 15 bases between. The CDR3 nucleotides read TGTGCCAGCATTGACACCCCGGCAGACACTGAAGCTTTCTTT. Its translation is CASIDTPADTEAFF.

This chain joins TRBV28 and TRBJ1-2; TRBD1 matches 7 bases. Germline values: CDR1 MDHEN, CDR2 SYDVKM. The junction had 8 bases not matched to a gene; V was cut back by 3 bases and J by 7 bases. The CDR3 loop spans 14 amino acids. The CDR3 here is CASSFEGGARGYTF. In nucleotides, the CDR3 is TGTGCCAGCAGTTTTGAAGGGGGCGCGCGTGGCTACACCTTC.

The genes are TRBV5-4 and TRBJ1-2; 8 positions match TRBD1. Germline CDR1 and CDR2: SGHNT and YYREEE (reference sequence). The J segment lost 3 bases and the V segment lost 6 bases, leaving 4 bases of the junction unmatched. The CDR3 sequence is 13 residues long. The CDR3 DNA sequence: TGTGCCAGCAAAATGGACAGGGACTATGGCTACACCTTC. Its protein product is CASKMDRDYGYTF.

The CDR3 reads CASSSLWGGGAYNEQFF. The CDR3 region has the DNA TGTGCCAGCAGCTCCCTTTGGGGCGGGGGGGCCTACAATGAGCAGTTCTTC. The chain links TRBV7-6 to TRBJ2-1; 9 bases align to TRBD2. This CDR3 spans 17 amino acids. Germline loops: CDR1 SGHVS, CDR2 FNYEAQ. Unmatched junction bases numbered 9, after V lost 4 bases and J lost 2 bases.

This clone was counted between two and nine times. This CDR3 is CASSLPGTGNEQYF. The CDR3 nucleotides are TGCGCCAGCAGCTTACCCGGGACAGGGAACGAGCAGTACTTC. The chain couples TRBV5-1 to TRBJ2-7; 9 bases align to TRBD1. Germline V gene data show CDR1 as SGHRS and CDR2 as YFSETQ. Losses at the gene ends were 2 bases for V and 5 bases for J; bases not matched to a gene: 5. CDR3 length: 14 residues.

The chain combines TRBV28 with TRBJ2-5; D ambiguous. From germline, CDR1 is MDHEN and CDR2 SYDVKM. V lost 2 bases, J lost 5 bases, and 6 bases lay in between. CDR3 length: 12 amino acids. The CDR3 DNA is TGTGCCAGCAGTTTAGAACGGGAGACCCAGTACTTC. Translation gives CASSLERETQYF.

The gene calls are TRBV4-3 and TRBJ1-1; no reliable D call. Trimming shortened V by 0 bases and J by 1 base, and 9 bases separated the two germline ends. Germline V gene lookup returns CDR1 LGHNA and CDR2 YSLEER. This CDR3 is 15 amino acids long. CDR3: CASSQEPGRNTEAFF. CDR3 bases: TGCGCCAGCAGCCAAGAACCGGGTAGGAACACTGAAGCTTTCTTT.

Only a few counts were recorded for this clone. This chain links TRBV7-9 with TRBJ1-1; maybe TRBD1 (6 bases). Germline CDR1 reads SEHNR; CDR2 reads FQNEAQ (reference sequence). CDR3 length equals 14 residues. Trimming removed 4 bases at V and 2 bases at J, with 11 bases between. The CDR3 bases are TGTGCCAGCAGCTCGGACAGACCTAACACTGAAGCTTTCTTT. Amino acids: CASSSDRPNTEAFF.

The chain employs TRBV4-1 and TRBJ2-2; the match to TRBD2 covers 9 bases. The CDR3 extends over 16 amino acids. CDR1 MGHRA and CDR2 YSYEKL come from the germline V gene. V shed 3 bases, J shed 0 bases, and the junction held 2 bases outside the gene matches. The CDR3 reads CASSHGGGANTGELFF. DNA of the CDR3: TGCGCCAGCAGCCATGGCGGGGGGGCGAACACCGGGGAGCTGTTTTTT.

The chain carries TRBV2 and TRBJ2-5, with a possible D match to TRBD1 (7 bases). Germline assignment: CDR1 SNHLY and CDR2 FYNNEI. Trimming left V 2 bases short and J 5 bases short, with 15 bases between. The CDR3 runs 15 residues. CDR3 in DNA: TGTGCCAGCAGTGAACAAGCAGGGGGGTCTGAGACCCAGTACTTC. Protein product: CASSEQAGGSETQYF.

The V gene is TRBV5-4, the J gene TRBJ2-5, with D unclear. Germline V gene data show CDR1 as SGHNT and CDR2 as YYREEE (reference sequence). The CDR3 consists of 15 residues. Between the trimmed V and J ends, which lost 0 bases and 2 bases, there was a span of 11 bases. The CDR3 bases are TGTGCCAGCAGCTTGGATTCCGGTCCGCAAGAGACCCAGTACTTC. Translation gives CASSLDSGPQETQYF.